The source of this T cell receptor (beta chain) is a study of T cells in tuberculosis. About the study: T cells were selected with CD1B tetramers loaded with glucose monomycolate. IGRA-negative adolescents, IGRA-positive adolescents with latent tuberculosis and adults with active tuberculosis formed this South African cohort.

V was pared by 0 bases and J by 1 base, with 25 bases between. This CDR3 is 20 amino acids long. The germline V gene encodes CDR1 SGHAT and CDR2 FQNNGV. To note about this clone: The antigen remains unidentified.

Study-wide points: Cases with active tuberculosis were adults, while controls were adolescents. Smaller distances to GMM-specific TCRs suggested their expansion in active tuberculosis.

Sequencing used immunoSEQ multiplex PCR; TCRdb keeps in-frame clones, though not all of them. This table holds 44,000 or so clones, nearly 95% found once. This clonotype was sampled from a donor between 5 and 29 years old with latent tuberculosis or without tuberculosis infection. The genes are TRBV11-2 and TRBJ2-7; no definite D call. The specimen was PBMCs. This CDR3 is CASSLEVSFSMLLGSYEQYF. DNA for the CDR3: TGTGCCAGCAGCTTAGAGGTTTCTTTTTCCATGCTCCTAGGATCCTACGAGCAGTACTTC.